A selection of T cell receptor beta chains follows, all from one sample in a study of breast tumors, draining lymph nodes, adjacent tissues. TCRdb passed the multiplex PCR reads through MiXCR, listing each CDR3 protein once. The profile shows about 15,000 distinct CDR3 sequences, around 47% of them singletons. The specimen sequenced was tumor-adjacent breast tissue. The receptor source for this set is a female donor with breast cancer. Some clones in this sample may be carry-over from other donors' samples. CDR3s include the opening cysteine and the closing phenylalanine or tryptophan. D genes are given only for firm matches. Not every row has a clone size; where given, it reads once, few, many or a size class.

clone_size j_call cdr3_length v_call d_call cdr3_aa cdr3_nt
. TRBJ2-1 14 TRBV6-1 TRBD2 CASEITSGRNEQFF TGTGCCAGCGAGATAACTAGCGGGAGGAATGAGCAGTTCTTC
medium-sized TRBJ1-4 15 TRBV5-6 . CASSLGGGTNEKLFF TGTGCCAGCAGCTTGGGCGGGGGGACTAATGAAAAACTGTTTTTT
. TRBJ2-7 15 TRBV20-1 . CSARGDTGGGYEQYF TGCAGTGCTAGAGGAGACACAGGGGGGGGCTACGAGCAGTACTTC
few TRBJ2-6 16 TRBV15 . CATSRDSGSGANVLTF TGTGCCACCAGCAGAGACTCAGGGTCTGGGGCCAACGTCCTGACTTTC
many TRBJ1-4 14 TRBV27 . CASSLSLGNEKLFF TGTGCCAGCAGTTTATCGCTAGGAAACGAAAAACTGTTTTTT
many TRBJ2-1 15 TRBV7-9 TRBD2 CASRPGLAGFNEQFF TGTGCCAGCAGACCGGGACTAGCGGGTTTCAATGAGCAGTTCTTC
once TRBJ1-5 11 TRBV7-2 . CAGGLSQPQHF TGTGCCGGCGGGCTCAGTCAGCCCCAGCATTTT
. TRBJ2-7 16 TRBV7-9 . CASSSNSLGPHYEQYF TGTGCCAGCAGCTCCAATTCACTGGGGCCTCACTACGAGCAGTACTTC
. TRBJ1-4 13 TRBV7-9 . CASSQTPNRALFF TGTGCCAGCAGCCAAACCCCGAATAGGGCCCTGTTTTTC
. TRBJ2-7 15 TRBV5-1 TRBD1 CASKGEGQGAREQYF TGCGCCAGCAAAGGGGAGGGACAGGGGGCGCGGGAGCAGTACTTC
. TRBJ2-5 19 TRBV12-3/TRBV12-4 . CASSPGQRGYTFGSGTQYF .
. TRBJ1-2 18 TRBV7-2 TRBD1 CASSLGQGVPLGYYGYTF TGTGCCAGCAGCTTAGGTCAGGGGGTCCCCTTGGGTTACTATGGCTACACCTTC
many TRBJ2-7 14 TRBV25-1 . CASSDVTYGGEQYF TGTGCCAGCAGTGACGTCACGTACGGGGGCGAGCAGTACTTC
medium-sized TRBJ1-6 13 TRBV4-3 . CASSQDERATLHF TGCGCCAGCAGCCAAGATGAGAGGGCCACCCTCCACTTT
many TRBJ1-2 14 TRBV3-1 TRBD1 CASSQLTGAYGYTF TGTGCCAGCAGCCAACTAACAGGGGCATATGGCTACACCTTC
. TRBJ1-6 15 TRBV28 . CASRRREARNSPLHF TGTGCCAGCAGACGCCGTGAAGCGCGAAATTCACCCCTCCACTTT
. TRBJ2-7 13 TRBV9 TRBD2 CASSPGTNYEQYF TGTGCCAGCAGCCCAGGGACTAACTACGAGCAGTACTTC
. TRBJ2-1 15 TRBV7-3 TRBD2 CASSLSPSGRNEQFF TGTGCCAGCAGCTTAAGTCCTAGCGGGAGGAATGAGCAGTTCTTC
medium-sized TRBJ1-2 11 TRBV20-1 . CSVGQFYGYTF TGCAGTGTTGGACAGTTCTATGGCTACACCTTC
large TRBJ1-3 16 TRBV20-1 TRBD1 CSATSLTGGSGNTIYF TGCAGTGCTACCTCTTTGACAGGGGGCTCTGGAAACACCATATATTTT
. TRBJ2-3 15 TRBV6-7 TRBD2 CASTGLAGVTDTQYF TGTGCCAGCACCGGACTAGCGGGAGTAACAGATACGCAGTATTTT
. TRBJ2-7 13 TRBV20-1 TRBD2 CSATWTSSYEQYF TGCAGTGCTACGTGGACTAGCTCCTACGAGCAGTACTTC
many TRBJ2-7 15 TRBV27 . CASSLSWPPPGEQYF TGTGCCAGCAGTTTATCTTGGCCACCTCCCGGGGAGCAGTACTTC
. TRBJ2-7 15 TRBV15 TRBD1 CATSIRLGQGREQYF TGTGCCACCAGCATCCGTCTGGGACAGGGACGCGAGCAGTACTTC
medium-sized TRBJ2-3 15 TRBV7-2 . CASSSRPLHTDTQYF TGTGCCAGCAGCTCGCGGCCCCTACACACAGATACGCAGTATTTT
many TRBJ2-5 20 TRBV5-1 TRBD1 CASSLAKSWTGLGSQETQYF TGCGCCAGCAGCTTGGCCAAATCATGGACAGGGCTAGGTTCCCAAGAGACCCAGTACTTC
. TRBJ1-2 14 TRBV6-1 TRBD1 CATPSGTGGDDYTF TGTGCCACTCCCTCCGGGACAGGGGGCGATGACTACACCTTC
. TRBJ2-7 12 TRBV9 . CASSPGGMEQYF TGTGCCAGCAGTCCAGGGGGGATGGAGCAGTACTTC
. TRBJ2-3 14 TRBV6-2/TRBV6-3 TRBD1 CASSGDRDTDTQYF TGTGCCAGCAGTGGAGACAGGGACACAGATACGCAGTATTTT
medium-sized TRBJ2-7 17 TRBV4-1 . CASSQVKQLPSSYEQYF TGCGCCAGCAGCCAAGTTAAACAACTCCCGTCTTCCTACGAGCAGTACTTC
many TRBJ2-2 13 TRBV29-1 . CSHSRGWAGELFF TGCAGTCATTCGAGGGGGTGGGCCGGGGAGCTGTTTTTT
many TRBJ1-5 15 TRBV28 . CASSSQEWTNQPQHF TGTGCCAGCAGTTCCCAGGAATGGACCAATCAGCCCCAGCATTTT
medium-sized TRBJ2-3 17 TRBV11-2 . CASSLTPGAIDTDTQYF TGTGCCAGCAGCTTAACTCCCGGAGCGATAGACACAGATACGCAGTATTTT
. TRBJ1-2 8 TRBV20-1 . CSANGYTF TGCAGTGCCAATGGCTACACCTTC
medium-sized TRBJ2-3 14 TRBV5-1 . CASSLAVSTDTQYF TGCGCCAGCAGCTTGGCCGTCAGTACAGATACGCAGTATTTT
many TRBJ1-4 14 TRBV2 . CASSDRGSNEKLFF TGTGCCAGCAGTGACCGGGGATCTAATGAAAAACTGTTTTTT
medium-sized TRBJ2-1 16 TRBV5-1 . CASSLGWTKSYNEQFF TGCGCCAGCAGCTTGGGATGGACAAAGTCCTACAATGAGCAGTTCTTC
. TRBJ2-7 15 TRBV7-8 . CASSPRTVGSYEQYF TGTGCCAGCAGCCCTAGGACAGTTGGGTCCTACGAGCAGTACTTC
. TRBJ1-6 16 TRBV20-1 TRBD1 CSASGQGVSYNSPLHF TGCAGTGCTAGTGGGCAGGGGGTCTCCTATAATTCACCCCTCCACTTT
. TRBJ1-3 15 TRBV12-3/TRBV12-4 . CASSLKANYGYTIYF TGTGCCAGCAGTTTAAAAGCCAACTATGGCTACACCATATATTTT
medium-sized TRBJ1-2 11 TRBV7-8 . CASSHSYGYTF TGTGCCAGCAGCCACAGCTATGGCTACACCTTC
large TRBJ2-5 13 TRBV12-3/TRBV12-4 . CASSRDLQETQYF TGTGCCAGCAGTCGGGACTTACAAGAGACCCAGTACTTC
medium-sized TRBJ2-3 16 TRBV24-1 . CATSDSGTASTDTQYF TGTGCCACCAGTGATTCGGGGACGGCTAGCACAGATACGCAGTATTTT